This entry is about one T cell receptor beta chain. Its specificity is unknown. The data stem from a study of shared clonotypes between healthy human individuals. Findings and caveats of the study: Deeper or shallower sequencing was expected to change how clonotypes are shared among donors.

V was trimmed by 2 bases and J by 0 bases, leaving 11 bases between them. This CDR3 is built from 15 residues. Looked up from germline, CDR1 is SGDLS and CDR2 is YYNGEE. Per sorted-subset replicate PCR, input was approximately 180 ng DNA, representing 30,000 to 35,000 T cell genomes. Using immunoSEQ multiplex PCR, the repertoire was profiled, and TCRdb retains in-frame clones only, with some absent. Of a few million clones detected, roughly nine tenths appear once; the ten largest clones hold around 0.14%. The sequence was collected from a man between 18 and 35 years old in good health. The chain employs TRBV9 and TRBJ2-5; D unclear. Specimen: naive CD4+ T cells sorted from blood. The subset: CD45RA+ positively selected. CDR3 residues: CASSVRASYQETQYF. The CDR3 DNA is TGTGCCAGCAGCGTCCGGGCCTCGTACCAAGAGACCCAGTACTTC. The full variable domain, rest sourced from reference TRBV9 and TRBJ2-5, is DSGVTQTPKHLITATGQRVTLRCSPRSGDLSVYWYQQSLDQGLQFLIQYYNGEERAKGNILERFSAQQFPDLHSELNLSSLELGDSALYFCASSVRASYQETQYFGPGTRLLVL.